The T cell receptor beta chain under discussion was sequenced for a study of chemoradiotherapy in HPV16-positive cancers. Repertoires were generated with immunoSEQ multiplex PCR, while TCRdb's copy carries only in-frame clones and drops some. This table holds over 9,000 clones, 80% to 85% found once. About this clone: Its target is unknown.

CDR3 size: 13 residues. The germline V gene has CDR1 KGHSH and CDR2 LQKENI. The V end lost 0 bases, the J end lost 1 base, and 3 bases lay between the germline ends. Study-level results: Better recurrence-free survival went with HPV-responsive T-cell expansion in HPV16-positive patients.

The J gene is TRBJ2-5, the V gene TRBV18; D uncertain. This TCR was sampled from a human donor with HPV-associated anogenital cancer. The input for sequencing was blood, taken from a patient who underwent chemoradiotherapy. The CDR3 region is CASSPPIQETQYF. The DNA for the CDR3 is TGTGCCAGCTCACCACCAATCCAAGAGACCCAGTACTTC. Variable domain in full (rest from reference TRBV18 and TRBJ2-5): NAGVMQNPRHLVRRRGQEARLRCSPMKGHSHVYWYRQLPEEGLKFMVYLQKENIIDESGMPKERFSAEFPKEGPSILRIQQVVRGDSAAYFCASSPPIQETQYFGPGTRLLVL.